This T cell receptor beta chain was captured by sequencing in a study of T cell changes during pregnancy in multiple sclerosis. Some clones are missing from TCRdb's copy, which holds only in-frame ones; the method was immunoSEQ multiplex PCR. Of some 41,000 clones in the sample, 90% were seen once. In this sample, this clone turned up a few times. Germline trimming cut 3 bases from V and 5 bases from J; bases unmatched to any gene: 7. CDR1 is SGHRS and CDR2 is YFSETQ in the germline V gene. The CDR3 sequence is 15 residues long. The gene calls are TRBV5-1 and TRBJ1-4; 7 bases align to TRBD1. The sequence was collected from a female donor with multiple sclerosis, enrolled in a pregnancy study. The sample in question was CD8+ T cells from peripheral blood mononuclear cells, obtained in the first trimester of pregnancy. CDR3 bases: TGCGCCAGCAGCTGGTCGGCAGGGGGAAATGAAAAACTGTTTTTT. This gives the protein CASSWSAGGNEKLFF.